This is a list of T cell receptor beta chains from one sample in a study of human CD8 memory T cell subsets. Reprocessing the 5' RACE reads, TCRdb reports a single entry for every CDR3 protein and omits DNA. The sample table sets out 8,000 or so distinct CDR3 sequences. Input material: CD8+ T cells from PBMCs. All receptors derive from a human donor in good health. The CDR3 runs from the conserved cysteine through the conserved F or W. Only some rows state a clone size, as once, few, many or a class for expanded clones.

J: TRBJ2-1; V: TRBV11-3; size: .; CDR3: CASSPRTSGGNNEQFF
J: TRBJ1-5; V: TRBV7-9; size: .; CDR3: CASSPGQGYQPQHF
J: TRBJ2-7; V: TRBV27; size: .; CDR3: CASSSGESYEQYF
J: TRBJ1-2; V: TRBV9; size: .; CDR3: CASSVGKGTYGYTF
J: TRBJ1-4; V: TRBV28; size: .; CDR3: CASSLGTGLNEKLFF
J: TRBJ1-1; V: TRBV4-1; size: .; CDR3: CASSQGRGENTEAFF
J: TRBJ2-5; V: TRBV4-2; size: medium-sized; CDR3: CASSQGASGVQETQYF
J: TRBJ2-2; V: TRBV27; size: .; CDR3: CASSLGTGHGELFF
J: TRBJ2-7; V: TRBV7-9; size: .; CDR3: CASSYQSYEQYF
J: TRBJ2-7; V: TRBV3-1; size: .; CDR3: CASSQESLAGSYEQYF
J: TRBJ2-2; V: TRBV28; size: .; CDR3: CASSLRPNTGELFF
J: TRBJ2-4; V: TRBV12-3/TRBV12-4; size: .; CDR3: CASSSRGGGLNIQYF
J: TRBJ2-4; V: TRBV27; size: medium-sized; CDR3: CASSQGTKNIQYF
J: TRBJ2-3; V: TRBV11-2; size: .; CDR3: CASSQPRTGTYTDTQYF
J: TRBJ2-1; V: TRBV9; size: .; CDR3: CASSPGLAGSNEQFF
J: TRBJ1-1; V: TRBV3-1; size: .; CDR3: CASSQDLGGTEAFF
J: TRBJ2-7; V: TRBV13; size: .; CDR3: CASNDRVNFYEQYF
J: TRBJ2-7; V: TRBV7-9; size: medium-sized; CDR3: CASSGEEGPSAYEQYF
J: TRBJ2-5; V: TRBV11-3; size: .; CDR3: CASSSRGQETQYF
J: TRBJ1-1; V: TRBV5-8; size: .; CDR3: CASSFRVEAFF
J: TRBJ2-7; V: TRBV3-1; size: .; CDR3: CASSQERDGTYEQYF
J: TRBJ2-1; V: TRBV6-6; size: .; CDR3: CASSPWDPRWSYNEQFF
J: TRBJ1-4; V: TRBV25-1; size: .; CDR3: CASSEGGVQLFF